This T cell receptor (beta chain) is from a study of type 1 and type 2 diabetes patients. Overall study: CD4+ or CD8+ T cells were positively selected from PBMCs with microbeads.

Genomic DNA was the PCR template. Multiplex PCR with 30 forward and 13 reverse primers amplified the TCR beta CDR3. MiXCR was run by TCRdb on the multiplex PCR reads, yielding one entry per CDR3 protein. Of approximately 260,000 distinct CDR3 sequences in the sample, around 47% were seen once. This CDR3 is built from 16 residues. With 3 bases clipped from V and 4 bases from J, the junction kept 5 bases outside the gene matches. The germline gives CDR1 LGHNA, CDR2 YNFKEQ. The chain has TRBV4-2 and TRBJ2-1, with TRBD2 identical over 11 bases. This TCR was sampled from a young man with type 2 diabetes. Sequenced sample: peripheral blood mononuclear cells (PBMCs). The CDR3 here is CASSQPGTSGYNEQFF. Here the CDR3 DNA reads TGTGCCAGCAGCCAGCCCGGGACTAGCGGATACAATGAGCAGTTCTTC.